One sample yielded the 7 T cell receptor beta chains listed below, sequenced in a study of cytotoxic CD8 clonotypes in ibrutinib-treated CLL. TCRdb keeps only in-frame clones here, not all; method: immunoSEQ multiplex PCR. In the table there are a few hundred thousand clones, roughly 79% of which are singletons. The material was PBMCs, obtained before ibrutinib treatment. All receptors derive from a human donor with chronic lymphocytic leukemia.

The CDR3 here is CASSSGLRIYNEQFF. In DNA, the CDR3 is TGTGCCAGCAGCTCCGGGCTCCGAATATACAATGAGCAGTTCTTC. This chain joins TRBV5-4 and TRBJ2-1; no clear D. The CDR3 runs 15 residues. Germline V gene sequence: CDR1 SGHNT, CDR2 YYREEE (reference sequence). Trimming took 3 bases from V and 4 from J, leaving 14 bases between them.

This sequence joins TRBV27 and TRBJ2-1; tentatively, D is TRBD1 or TRBD2 (7 bases each). The CDR3 length is 14 residues. Trimming removed 6 bases from V and 4 bases from J, with 13 bases in between. Germline lookup yields CDR1 MNHEY and CDR2 SMNVEV (reference sequence). CDR3 residues: CASRAGGGYNEQFF. As DNA, the CDR3 is TGTGCCAGCAGAGCAGGGGGGGGGTACAATGAGCAGTTCTTC.

This clone occurred a few times. The chain combines TRBV28 with TRBJ2-1, with TRBD2 matching 8 bases. The CDR3 loop spans 13 amino acids. Losses at the gene ends were 6 bases for V and 8 bases for J; bases not matched to a gene: 6. In germline, CDR1 is MDHEN, CDR2 SYDVKM. The DNA of the CDR3 is TGTGCCAGCAGACCGGGAGGGCCCTATGAGCAGTTCTTC. It is translated as CASRPGGPYEQFF. Drawing the rest from reference TRBV28 and TRBJ2-1, the complete variable domain is DVKVTQSSRYLVKRTGEKVFLECVQDMDHENMFWYRQDPGLGLRLIYFSYDVKMKEKGDIPEGYSVSREKKERFSLILESASTNQTSMYLCASRPGGPYEQFFGPGTRLTVL.

This sequence joins TRBV7-3 and TRBJ2-3; perhaps TRBD2 as D (6 bases). CDR1 is SGHTA, CDR2 FQGTGA, per germline. This CDR3 has 15 amino acids. Deletions cut 5 bases from V and 2 bases from J, with 14 bases between. The CDR3 region is CASSKGAGNTDTQYF. The CDR3 DNA follows: TGTGCCAGCAGCAAAGGGGCGGGGAACACAGATACGCAGTATTTT.

Written as DNA, the CDR3 is TGCGCCAGCAGCCCGAGAGCCGGACTAGCGGGCCCGCCAGCTTCCTACGAGCAGTACTTC. It encodes CASSPRAGLAGPPASYEQYF. The chain combines TRBV4-3 with TRBJ2-7; TRBD2 matches at 11 bases. The V and J ends lost 4 bases and 1 base, in that order; junction bases with no gene match: 18. CDR3 length: 20 residues. Germline CDR1 is LGHNA and CDR2 is YSLEER.

This clone was observed once. This chain links TRBV6-4 with TRBJ2-1, with D tentatively TRBD2 (5 bases). CDR3 size: 15 residues. V shed 3 bases and J shed 3 bases, with 12 bases lying between them. The V gene's germline CDR1 is MRHNA and CDR2 SNTAGT. The CDR3 nucleotides are TGTGCCAGCAGTGAACGGGTCGGGATCTACAATGAGCAGTTCTTC. It translates to CASSERVGIYNEQFF.

The rearrangement uses TRBV21-1 and TRBJ2-1; the D call of TRBD1 is as the table states it, not checked on the DNA. TRBV21-1 is termed a pseudogene. The CDR3 contains 20 residues. CDR3 residues: CASSKWAGPGTGTIQALQFF. DNA of the CDR3: TGTGCCAGCAGCAAATGGGCCGGACCCGGGACAGGAACCATCCAGGCCTTGCAGTTCTTC.